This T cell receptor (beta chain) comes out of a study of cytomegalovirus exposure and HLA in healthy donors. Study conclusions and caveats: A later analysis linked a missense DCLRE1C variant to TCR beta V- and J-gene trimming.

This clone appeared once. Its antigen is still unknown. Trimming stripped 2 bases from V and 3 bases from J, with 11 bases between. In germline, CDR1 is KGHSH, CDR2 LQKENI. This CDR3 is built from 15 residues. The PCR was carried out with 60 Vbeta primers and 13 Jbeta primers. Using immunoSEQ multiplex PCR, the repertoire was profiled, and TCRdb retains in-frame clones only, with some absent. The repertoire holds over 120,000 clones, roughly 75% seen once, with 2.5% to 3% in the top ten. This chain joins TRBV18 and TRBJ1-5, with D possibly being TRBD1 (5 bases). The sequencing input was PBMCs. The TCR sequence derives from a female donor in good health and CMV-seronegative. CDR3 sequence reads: CASSPRAGSNQPQHF. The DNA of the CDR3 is TGTGCCAGCTCACCAAGGGCAGGGTCCAATCAGCCCCAGCATTTT.